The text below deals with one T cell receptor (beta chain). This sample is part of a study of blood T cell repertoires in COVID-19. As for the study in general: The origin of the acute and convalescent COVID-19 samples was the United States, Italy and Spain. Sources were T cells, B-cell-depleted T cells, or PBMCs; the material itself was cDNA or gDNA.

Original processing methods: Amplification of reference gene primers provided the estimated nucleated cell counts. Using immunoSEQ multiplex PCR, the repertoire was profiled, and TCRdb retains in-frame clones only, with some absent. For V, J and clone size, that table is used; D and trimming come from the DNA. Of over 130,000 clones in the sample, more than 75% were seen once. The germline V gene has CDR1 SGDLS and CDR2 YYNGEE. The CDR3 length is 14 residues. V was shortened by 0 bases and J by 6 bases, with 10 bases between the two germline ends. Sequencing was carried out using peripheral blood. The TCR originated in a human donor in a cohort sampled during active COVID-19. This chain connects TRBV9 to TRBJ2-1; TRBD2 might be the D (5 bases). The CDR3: CASSVETIPNEQFF. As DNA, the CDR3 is TGTGCCAGCAGCGTAGAGACTATCCCCAATGAGCAGTTCTTC.